Listed here are 7 T cell receptor beta chains from one sample, sequenced in a study of T cell responses to AZD1222 COVID-19 vaccine. This table comes from immunoSEQ multiplex PCR, and its TCRdb copy is limited to in-frame clones, with some not included. The profile shows more than 85,000 clones, around nine tenths of them singletons. Here the sequenced sample was peripheral blood, taken 28 days after the second AZD1222 dose. These receptors all stem from an adult who received the AZD1222 COVID-19 vaccine.

The rearrangement uses TRBV19 and TRBJ2-7; 7 bases match TRBD1. J lost 5 bases, V lost 5 bases, and 9 bases had no gene match. Germline assignment: CDR1 LNHDA and CDR2 SQIVND (reference sequence). The CDR3 is 14 amino acids. The CDR3 DNA follows: TGTGCCAGTAGTCGGGACAGTCCTTGGGACGAGCAGTACTTC. Protein: CASSRDSPWDEQYF.

The chain is built from TRBV14 and TRBJ2-1, with 7 bases aligning to TRBD2. There are 16 residues in the CDR3. V shed 0 bases and J 7 bases; nucleotides not matched to a gene: 9. Per the germline V gene, CDR1 is SGHDN and CDR2 is FVKESK. In DNA, the CDR3 is TGTGCCAGCAGCCAAGAGACAGCGGGAACTTCAAATGAGCAGTTCTTC. It yields the protein CASSQETAGTSNEQFF.

This chain joins TRBV30 and TRBJ1-2; D unresolved. CDR3 size: 14 residues. The V gene's germline CDR1 is GTSNPN and CDR2 SVGIG (reference sequence). Trimming pared 4 bases from V and 8 bases from J, leaving 20 bases between. CDR3 region: CAWKNADGPLGYTF. The DNA for the CDR3 is TGTGCCTGGAAGAACGCGGACGGCCCCCTGGGCTACACCTTC.

The chain joins TRBV4-1 to TRBJ2-5; the D is unclear. This CDR3 has 13 amino acids. CDR1 is MGHRA and CDR2 is YSYEKL in the germline V gene. V was clipped by 2 bases and J by 4 bases, with 8 bases between them. In DNA, the CDR3 is TGCGCCAGCAGCCAATTTATCGCAGAGACCCAGTACTTC. Protein product: CASSQFIAETQYF.

The chain combines TRBV10-3 with TRBJ2-2; 7 nucleotides match TRBD2. The germline gives CDR1 ENHRY, CDR2 SYGVKD. Trimming took 3 bases from V and 0 from J; bases not matched to a gene: 7. The CDR3 is 17 amino acids. This chain's CDR3 is CAISDLTSRPNTGELFF. The CDR3 DNA is TGTGCCATCAGTGACCTGACTAGCCGCCCGAACACCGGGGAGCTGTTTTTT.

The chain has TRBV2 and TRBJ2-5; D tentatively fits TRBD1 or TRBD2 (5 bases each). V dropped 6 bases and J dropped 0 bases, with 20 bases sitting between them. From germline, CDR1 is SNHLY and CDR2 FYNNEI. The CDR3 runs to 17 residues. CDR3 region: CASRKSPGPHNQETQYF. The DNA of the CDR3 is TGTGCCAGCAGAAAATCACCGGGACCCCATAACCAAGAGACCCAGTACTTC.

This clone has a single count. The J gene is TRBJ1-5, the V gene TRBV5-6, with 7 bases identical to TRBD1. Germline CDR1 and CDR2: SGHDT and YYEEEE. The CDR3 spans 16 residues. Germline trimming cut 4 bases from V and 0 bases from J; bases unmatched to any gene: 7. CDR3 in amino acids: CASSRNGQVSNQPQHF. The CDR3 DNA reads as TGTGCCAGCAGCAGGAACGGACAGGTTAGCAATCAGCCCCAGCATTTT.